This TCR beta chain was profiled in a study of Graves' ophthalmopathy and Graves' hyperthyroidism. As the template, RNA transcripts were used to amplify TCR beta CDR3 regions. In the first round, RT-PCR was carried out with HTBI primers, and a multiplex PCR formed the second round. TCRdb passed the multiplex PCR reads through MiXCR, listing each CDR3 protein once. Altogether about 390,000 distinct CDR3 sequences are present, approximately 15% being singletons, with the ten largest covering roughly 7%. There are many counts of this clonotype. Germline V gene data show CDR1 as SGHTA and CDR2 as FQGNSA. This CDR3 comprises 14 residues. Trimming pared 0 bases from V and 2 bases from J, leaving 8 bases between.

The J gene is TRBJ2-7, the V gene TRBV7-2; tentatively, D is TRBD2 (5 bases). Sequenced input: peripheral blood. The receptor was isolated from a woman under 30 with stable Graves' hyperthyroidism. The CDR3 DNA reads TGTGCCAGCAGCTTAGCGCCGGGAACCTACGAGCAGTACTTC. Translation gives CASSLAPGTYEQYF.